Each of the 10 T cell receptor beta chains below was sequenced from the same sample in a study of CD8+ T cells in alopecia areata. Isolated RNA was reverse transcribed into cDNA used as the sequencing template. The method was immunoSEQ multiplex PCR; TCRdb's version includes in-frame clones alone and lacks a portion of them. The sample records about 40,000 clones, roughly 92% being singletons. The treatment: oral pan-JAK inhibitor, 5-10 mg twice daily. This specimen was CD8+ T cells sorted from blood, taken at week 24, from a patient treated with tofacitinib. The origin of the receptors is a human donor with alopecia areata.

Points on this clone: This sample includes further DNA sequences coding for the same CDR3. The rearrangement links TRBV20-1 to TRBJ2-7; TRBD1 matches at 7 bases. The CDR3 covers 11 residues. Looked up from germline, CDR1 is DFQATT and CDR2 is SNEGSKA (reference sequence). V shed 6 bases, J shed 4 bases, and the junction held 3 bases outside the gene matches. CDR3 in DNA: TGCAGTGCCCCACAGGGGTACGAGCAGTACTTC. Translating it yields CSAPQGYEQYF.

The CDR3 DNA follows: TGTGCCAGCAGCGATATACAGGGCTCCCAACCAGGGGATACGCAGTATTTT. Translating gives CASSDIQGSQPGDTQYF. The chain couples TRBV7-9 to TRBJ2-3; tentatively, D is TRBD1 (6 bases). V lost 5 bases, J lost 6 bases, and 24 bases lay in between. Looked up from germline, CDR1 is SEHNR and CDR2 is FQNEAQ (reference sequence). The CDR3 consists of 17 residues.

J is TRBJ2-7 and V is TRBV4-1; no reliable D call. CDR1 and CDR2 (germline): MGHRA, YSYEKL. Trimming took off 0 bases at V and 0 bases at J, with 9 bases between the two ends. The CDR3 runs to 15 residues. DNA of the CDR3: TGCGCCAGCAGCCAAGAAAGGGTGAGCTCCTACGAGCAGTACTTC. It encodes CASSQERVSSYEQYF.

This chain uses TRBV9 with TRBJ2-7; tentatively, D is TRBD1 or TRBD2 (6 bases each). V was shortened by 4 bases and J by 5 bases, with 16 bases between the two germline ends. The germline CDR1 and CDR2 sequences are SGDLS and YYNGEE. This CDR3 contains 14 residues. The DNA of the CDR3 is TGTGCCAGCAGCCCGGGGGCAGGGTCCAACGAGCAGTACTTC. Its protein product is CASSPGAGSNEQYF.

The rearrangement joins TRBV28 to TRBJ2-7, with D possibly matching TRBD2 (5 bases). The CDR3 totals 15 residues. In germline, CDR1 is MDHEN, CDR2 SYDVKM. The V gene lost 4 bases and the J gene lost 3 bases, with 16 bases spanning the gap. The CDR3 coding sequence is TGTGCCAGCAGTTCGACACAGTGGCGGGTCTACGAGCAGTACTTC. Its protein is CASSSTQWRVYEQYF.

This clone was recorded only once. The DNA of the CDR3 is TGTGCCAGCAGCTTAGGGCACCGACAGGGGGCATACAATGAGCAGTTCTTC. Its translation is CASSLGHRQGAYNEQFF. The genes are TRBV11-2 and TRBJ2-1, with 10 bases that match TRBD1. This CDR3 contains 17 residues. Germline loops: CDR1 SGHAT, CDR2 FQNNGV. V trimming: 1 base; J trimming: 4 bases; junction bases outside the gene matches: 7.

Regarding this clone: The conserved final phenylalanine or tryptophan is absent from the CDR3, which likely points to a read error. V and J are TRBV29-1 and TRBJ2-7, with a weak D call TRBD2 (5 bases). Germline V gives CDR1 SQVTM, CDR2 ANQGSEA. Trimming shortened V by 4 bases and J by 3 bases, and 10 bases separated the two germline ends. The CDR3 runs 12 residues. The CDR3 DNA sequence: TGCAGCGTTGGTTCCGGGATCTACGAGCAGTACTCC. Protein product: CSVGSGIYEQYS.

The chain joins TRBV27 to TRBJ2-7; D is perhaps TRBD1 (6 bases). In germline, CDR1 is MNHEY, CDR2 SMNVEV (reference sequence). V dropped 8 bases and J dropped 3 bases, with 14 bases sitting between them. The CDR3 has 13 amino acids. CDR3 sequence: CASAYGQIYEQYF. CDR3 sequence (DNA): TGTGCCAGCGCCTATGGACAGATCTACGAGCAGTACTTC.

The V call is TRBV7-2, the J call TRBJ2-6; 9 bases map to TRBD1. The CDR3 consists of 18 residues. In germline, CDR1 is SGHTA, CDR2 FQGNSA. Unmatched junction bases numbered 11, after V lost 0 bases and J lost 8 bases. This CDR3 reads CASSLARTGVIGTNVLTF. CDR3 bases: TGTGCCAGCAGCTTAGCTCGGACAGGGGTAATCGGGACCAACGTCCTGACTTTC.

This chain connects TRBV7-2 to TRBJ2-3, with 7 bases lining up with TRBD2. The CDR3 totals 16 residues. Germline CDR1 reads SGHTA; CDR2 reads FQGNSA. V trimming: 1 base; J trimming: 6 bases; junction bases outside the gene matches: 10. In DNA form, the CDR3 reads TGTGCCAGCAGCTTAGAGGGACCCATGGGAGGGGATACGCAGTATTTT. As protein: CASSLEGPMGGDTQYF.